This TCR beta chain emerged from a study of neurological immune-mediated disorders. MiXCR was run by TCRdb on the 5' RACE reads, yielding one entry per CDR3 protein. The table has almost 30,000 distinct CDR3 sequences, about 12% seen once. This clonotype was counted ten times or more. After removal of 0 bases from V and 2 bases from J, the junction contained 1 base not matched to a gene. Germline CDR1 is SGHTA and CDR2 is FQGTGA. The CDR3 length is 15 residues. This chain connects TRBV7-3 to TRBJ2-1; 7 nucleotides match TRBD2. The receptor comes from a woman aged 55-70 years in good health. Source material: PBMCs. CDR3 bases: TGTGCCAGCAGCTTAACGGGGGGGACCTACAATGAGCAGTTCTTC. Protein sequence: CASSLTGGTYNEQFF. Full variable domain (missing parts from reference TRBV7-3 and TRBJ2-1): GAGVSQTPSNKVTEKGKYVELRCDPISGHTALYWYRQSLGQGPEFLIYFQGTGAADDSGLPNDRFFAVRPEGSVSTLKIQRTERGDSAVYLCASSLTGGTYNEQFFGPGTRLTVL.